The 19 T cell receptor beta chains in this list originate from one sample, sequenced in a study of blood T cell repertoires in COVID-19. Profiling relied on immunoSEQ multiplex PCR, and the TCRdb table lists in-frame clones only, not all of them. Here the sample spans hundreds of thousands of clones, about 86% being singletons. The sequenced sample was peripheral blood. The receptors were sampled from a man aged 55-75 years who had recovered from COVID-19.

The chain joins TRBV14 to TRBJ2-5, with TRBD2 as a possible D gene (6 bases). The CDR3 contains 15 residues. The ends were cut back, 0 bases at V and 2 bases at J, with 10 bases in the middle. The germline gives CDR1 SGHDN, CDR2 FVKESK. The CDR3 DNA is TGTGCCAGCAGCCAAGATCTCGGGGGACAAGAGACCCAGTACTTC. As protein: CASSQDLGGQETQYF. The full variable domain, its missing parts supplied by reference TRBV14 and TRBJ2-5, is EAGVTQFPSHSVIEKGQTVTLRCDPISGHDNLYWYRRVMGKEIKFLLHFVKESKQDESGMPNNRFLAERTGGTYSTLKVQPAELEDSGVYFCASSQDLGGQETQYFGPGTRLLVL.

This chain joins TRBV11-2 and TRBJ1-1; 8 nucleotides line up with TRBD1. CDR3 length: 13 residues. The germline V gene encodes CDR1 SGHAT and CDR2 FQNNGV. Trimming cost V 5 bases and J 5 bases; bases outside gene matches: 4. The CDR3 coding sequence is TGTGCCAGCAGCGTAGGACAGGGTACTGAAGCTTTCTTT. It codes for CASSVGQGTEAFF.

The chain carries TRBV4-3 and TRBJ1-2, with 7 positions matching TRBD1. The CDR3 extends over 19 amino acids. Germline CDR1 is LGHNA and CDR2 is YSLEER. J was trimmed by 3 bases and V by 0 bases; bases with no gene match: 16. CDR3 DNA sequence: TGCGCCAGCAGCCAAGATTTTCTGCACAGGGGCGGAAAGGACTATGGCTACACCTTC. It yields the protein CASSQDFLHRGGKDYGYTF.

This chain uses TRBV28 with TRBJ2-3, with 14 bases matching TRBD2. V was clipped by 4 bases and J by 1 base; unmatched bases: 10. The germline V gene has CDR1 MDHEN and CDR2 SYDVKM. The CDR3 is made up of 19 amino acids. The CDR3, as DNA: TGTGCCAGCAGTTCCCACCGACTAGCGGGGGGGAGGGGCACAGATACGCAGTATTTT. Protein: CASSSHRLAGGRGTDTQYF.

V usage is TRBV25-1 and J usage is TRBJ1-2; D is unresolved. Trimming left V 1 base short and J 1 base short, with 19 bases between. The germline V gene encodes CDR1 MGHDK and CDR2 SYGVNS. This CDR3 has 18 residues. DNA for the CDR3: TGTGCCAGCAGTGAATGGGGAGCCTCAGTGGTGTTTAACTATGGCTACACCTTC. It is translated as CASSEWGASVVFNYGYTF.

J is TRBJ1-2 and V is TRBV7-6; TRBD1 might be the D (5 bases). Germline V CDR1 and CDR2: SGHVS, FNYEAQ. The length of the CDR3 is 14 residues. The germline V and J ends were trimmed by 5 bases and 3 bases, with 13 bases remaining between them. The CDR3 DNA is TGTGCCAGCAGCCCCCACGGGGGGGACTATGGCTACACCTTC. The encoded protein is CASSPHGGDYGYTF.

V is TRBV27 and J is TRBJ2-3, with D perhaps TRBD1 (6 bases). The CDR3 loop spans 12 amino acids. CDR1 is MNHEY, CDR2 SMNVEV, per germline (reference sequence). V was pared by 6 bases and J by 6 bases, with 10 bases between. The CDR3 reads CASSLGGDTQYF. Written as DNA, the CDR3 is TGTGCCAGCAGCCTTGGGGGCGATACGCAGTATTTT.

The genes are TRBV9 and TRBJ2-3; D remains unclear. The germline CDR1 and CDR2 sequences are SGDLS and YYNGEE. The V and J ends lost 4 bases and 1 base respectively, with 7 bases between them. The length of the CDR3 is 13 residues. The CDR3 nucleotides are TGTGCCAGCAGCCCCAGCGGCACAGATACGCAGTATTTT. This translates into CASSPSGTDTQYF.

The rearrangement links TRBV30 to TRBJ1-2; D is unresolved. Germline V CDR1 and CDR2: GTSNPN, SVGIG (reference sequence). This CDR3 contains 12 residues. The V end lost 2 bases, the J end lost 4 bases, and 8 bases lay between the germline ends. The CDR3 loop reads CAWSPAAYGYTF. CDR3 sequence (DNA): TGTGCCTGGAGTCCAGCGGCCTATGGCTACACCTTC.

In this sample, this clone turned up many times. Other DNA sequences in the sample encode the same CDR3. The CDR3 sequence: CASSSDGDEQFF. Here the CDR3 DNA reads TGTGCCAGCAGCTCGGACGGGGATGAGCAGTTCTTC. The V call is TRBV7-9, the J call TRBJ2-1; D perhaps matches TRBD2 (5 bases). V lost 4 bases and J 8 bases, leaving 9 bases between the germline ends. Germline values: CDR1 SEHNR, CDR2 FQNEAQ (reference sequence). This CDR3 is 12 amino acids long.

Only one count was recorded for this clone. The V gene is TRBV20-1, the J gene TRBJ1-1; D uncertain. Trimming stripped 3 bases from V and 6 bases from J, with 8 bases between. Germline CDR1 DFQATT, CDR2 SNEGSKA (reference sequence). There are 11 residues in the CDR3. The CDR3 here is CSASIKPEAFF. Here the CDR3 DNA reads TGCAGTGCTAGTATCAAGCCTGAAGCTTTCTTT.

The chain recombines TRBV18 with TRBJ2-7, with a possible D match to TRBD2 (6 bases). CDR1 and CDR2 (germline): KGHSH, LQKENI. The CDR3 totals 14 residues. Trimming pared 4 bases from V and 5 bases from J, leaving 15 bases between. The CDR3 DNA is TGTGCCAGCTCACAACAGGAGGGTGAGCACGAGCAGTACTTC. Amino acids: CASSQQEGEHEQYF. The whole variable domain, remainder taken from reference TRBV18 and TRBJ2-7, is NAGVMQNPRHLVRRRGQEARLRCSPMKGHSHVYWYRQLPEEGLKFMVYLQKENIIDESGMPKERFSAEFPKEGPSILRIQQVVRGDSAAYFCASSQQEGEHEQYFGPGTRLTVT.

The chain uses TRBV5-4 and TRBJ1-1, with 7 bases identical to TRBD1. Germline CDR1 SGHNT, CDR2 YYREEE (reference sequence). Germline trimming cut 3 bases from V and 3 bases from J; bases unmatched to any gene: 8. The CDR3 has 15 amino acids. CDR3 sequence reads: CASSSPTGRDTEAFF. CDR3 coding DNA: TGTGCCAGCAGCTCGCCGACAGGGCGGGACACTGAAGCTTTCTTT.

This clone was seen repeatedly, ten times or more. The chain joins TRBV24-1 to TRBJ1-5; 8 bases are a match to TRBD1. In germline, CDR1 is KGHDR, CDR2 SFDVKD. J was trimmed by 7 bases and V by 3 bases; bases with no gene match: 4. This CDR3 is built from 14 residues. The DNA for the CDR3 is TGTGCCACCAGTGATCCAGGGGGCGCCCAGCCCCAGCATTTT. Its translation is CATSDPGGAQPQHF.

The V and J genes are TRBV5-1 and TRBJ2-2; the D gene is possibly TRBD2 (5 bases). CDR1 and CDR2 (germline): SGHRS, YFSETQ. The ends were cut back, 3 bases at V and 2 bases at J, with 14 bases in the middle. The CDR3 length is 16 residues. In DNA, the CDR3 is TGCGCCAGCAGCTCGCTACGGGAATCAAACACCGGGGAGCTGTTTTTT. Protein: CASSSLRESNTGELFF.

This clone was counted only a few times. This rearrangement joins TRBV6-5 to TRBJ2-3; 8 bases line up with TRBD1. After removal of 4 bases from V and 6 bases from J, the junction contained 9 bases not matched to a gene. Per the germline V gene, CDR1 is MNHEY and CDR2 is SVGAGI. The CDR3 has 15 amino acids. The CDR3 DNA follows: TGTGCCAGCAGTTCCCCGGGACAGGCCCAGGATACGCAGTATTTT. This codes for CASSSPGQAQDTQYF.

This clone was detected a few times. The chain recombines TRBV14 with TRBJ1-3; D uncertain. Germline CDR1 SGHDN, CDR2 FVKESK. The CDR3 is made up of 12 amino acids. The CDR3 reads CGSGSSGNTIYF. CDR3 nucleotide sequence: TGTGGCAGTGGCTCTTCTGGAAACACCATATATTTT.

V is TRBV7-2 and J is TRBJ1-1; TRBD1 matches 11 bases. The CDR3 covers 15 residues. The ends lost 5 bases at V and 7 bases at J; junction bases unmatched: 9. Germline V lookup: CDR1 SGHTA, CDR2 FQGNSA. The CDR3 protein is CASSTGQGALGEAFF. For the CDR3, the DNA is TGTGCCAGCAGCACCGGACAGGGGGCTTTGGGTGAAGCTTTCTTT.

This clone was detected only once. V usage is TRBV30 and J usage is TRBJ2-3, with D unresolved. V lost 3 bases, J lost 2 bases, and 18 bases lay in between. In germline, CDR1 is GTSNPN, CDR2 SVGIG (reference sequence). The CDR3 is made up of 16 amino acids. CDR3 nucleotides: TGTGCCTGGAGCCAGACTGCCAGCCGCTTCACAGATACGCAGTATTTT. It codes for CAWSQTASRFTDTQYF.